This T cell receptor beta chain was retrieved from a study of beta chain features in type 1 diabetes. TCRB transcripts that were expressed got sequenced, as all of the isolated RNA had been reverse transcribed. Clones were read by immunoSEQ multiplex PCR, and TCRdb kept only the in-frame ones, dropping some. Of 200,000 to 250,000 clones detected, about 70% appear once; the ten largest clones hold roughly 0.048%. Trimming left V 0 bases short and J 2 bases short, with 14 bases between. CDR1 is MNHEY, CDR2 SMNVEV, per germline (reference sequence). This CDR3 is 17 amino acids long. To note about this clone: Its antigen is currently unknown.

Notes on the study in general: PCR might show a preference for shorter templates, equally across patients and controls.

The TCR originated in a young man in good health. This chain uses TRBV27 with TRBJ2-4; D is perhaps TRBD1 or TRBD2 (6 bases each). Specimen: naive CD4+ T cells from blood. CDR3 in amino acids: CASSLSMGGLTKNIQYF. In DNA form, the CDR3 reads TGTGCCAGCAGTTTATCGATGGGGGGCCTGACCAAAAACATTCAGTACTTC.